The sequence of this T cell receptor beta chain was determined in a study of blood T cell repertoires in COVID-19. Study as a whole: Material from acute and convalescent COVID-19 was sourced from the United States, Italy and Spain. The cDNA or gDNA used as material had been derived from T cells, B-cell-depleted T cells, or PBMCs.

The CDR3 totals 13 residues. V dropped 4 bases and J dropped 5; count of bases not matched to a gene: 5. Germline-derived CDR1 and CDR2 are LNHDA and SQIVND (reference sequence). In the original workflow: Reference gene primers were amplified, and this amplification served to estimate nucleated cell counts. TCRdb's copy holds only in-frame clones and misses some; the assay was immunoSEQ multiplex PCR. V and J calls plus clone size are reproduced from that table; the DNA served to infer D and trimming. The table shows roughly 80,000 clones, with around 80% occurring only once. Input material: peripheral blood. This sequence joins TRBV19 and TRBJ2-7; 7 bases agree with TRBD1. This clonotype was sampled from a man aged 55 to 69 with active or convalescent COVID-19. The CDR3 loop reads CASSKYRGDEQYF. CDR3 bases: TGTGCCAGTAGTAAATACAGGGGAGACGAGCAGTACTTC.